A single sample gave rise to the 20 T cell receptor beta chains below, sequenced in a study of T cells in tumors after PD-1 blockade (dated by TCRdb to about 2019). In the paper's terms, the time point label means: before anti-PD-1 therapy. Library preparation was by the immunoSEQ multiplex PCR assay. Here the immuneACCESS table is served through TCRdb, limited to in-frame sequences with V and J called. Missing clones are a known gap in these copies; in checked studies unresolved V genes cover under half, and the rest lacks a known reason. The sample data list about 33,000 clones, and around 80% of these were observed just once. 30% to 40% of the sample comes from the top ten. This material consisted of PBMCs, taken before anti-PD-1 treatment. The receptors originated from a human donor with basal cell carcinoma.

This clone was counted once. CDR3 bases: TGTGCCAGCAGCTTAGGCATCGCCCCCTCTGGAAACACCATATATTTT. Protein sequence: CASSLGIAPSGNTIYF. The rearrangement joins TRBV13 to TRBJ1-3; no clear D. CDR1 and CDR2 (germline): PRHDT, FYEKMQ (reference sequence). CDR3 size: 16 residues. Trimming stripped 0 bases from V and 0 bases from J, with 9 bases between.

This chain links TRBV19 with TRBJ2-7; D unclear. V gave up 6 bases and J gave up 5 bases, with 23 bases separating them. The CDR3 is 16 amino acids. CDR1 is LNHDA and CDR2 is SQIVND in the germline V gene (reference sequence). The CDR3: CASRLGSSLARDEQYF. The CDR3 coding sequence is TGTGCCAGTAGGCTGGGTAGCAGCTTGGCCCGGGACGAGCAGTACTTC.

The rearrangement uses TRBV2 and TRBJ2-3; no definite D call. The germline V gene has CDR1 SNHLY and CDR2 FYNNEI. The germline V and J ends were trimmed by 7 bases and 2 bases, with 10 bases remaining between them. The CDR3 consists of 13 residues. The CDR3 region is CASKGRYTDTQYF. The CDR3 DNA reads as TGTGCCAGCAAAGGGCGGTACACAGATACGCAGTATTTT. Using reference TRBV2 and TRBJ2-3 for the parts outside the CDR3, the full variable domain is EPEVTQTPSHQVTQMGQEVILRCVPISNHLYFYWYRQILGQKVEFLVSFYNNEISEKSEIFDDQFSVERPDGSNFTLKIRSTKLEDSAMYFCASKGRYTDTQYFGPGTRLTVL.

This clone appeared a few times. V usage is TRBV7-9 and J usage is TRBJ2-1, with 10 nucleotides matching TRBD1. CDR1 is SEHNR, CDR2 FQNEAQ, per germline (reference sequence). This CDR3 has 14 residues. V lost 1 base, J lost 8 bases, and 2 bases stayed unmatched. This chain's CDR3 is CASSLGQGAHEQFF. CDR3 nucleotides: TGTGCCAGCAGCTTAGGACAGGGGGCCCATGAGCAGTTCTTC.

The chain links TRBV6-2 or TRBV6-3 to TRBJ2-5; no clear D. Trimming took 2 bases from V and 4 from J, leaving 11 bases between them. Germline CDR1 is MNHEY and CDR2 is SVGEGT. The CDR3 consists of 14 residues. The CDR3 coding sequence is TGTGCCAGCAGTTACCGACTCATCTCAGAGACCCAGTACTTC. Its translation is CASSYRLISETQYF.

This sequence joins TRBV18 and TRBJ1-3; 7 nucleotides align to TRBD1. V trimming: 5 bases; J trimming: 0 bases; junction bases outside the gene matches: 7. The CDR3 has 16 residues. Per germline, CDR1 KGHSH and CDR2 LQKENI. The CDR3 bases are TGTGCCAGCTCATCAGGGGGACCTAGCTCTGGAAACACCATATATTTT. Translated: CASSSGGPSSGNTIYF.

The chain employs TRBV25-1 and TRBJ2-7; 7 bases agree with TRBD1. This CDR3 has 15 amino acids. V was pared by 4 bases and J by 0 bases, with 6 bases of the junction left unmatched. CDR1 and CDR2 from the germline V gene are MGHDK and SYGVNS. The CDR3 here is CASSANRGDSYEQYF. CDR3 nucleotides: TGTGCCAGCAGTGCTAACAGGGGAGACTCCTACGAGCAGTACTTC.

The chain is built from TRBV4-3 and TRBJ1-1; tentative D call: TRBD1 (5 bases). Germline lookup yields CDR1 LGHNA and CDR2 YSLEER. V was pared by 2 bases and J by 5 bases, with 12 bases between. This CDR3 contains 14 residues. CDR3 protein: CASSQLHGATEAFF. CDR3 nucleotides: TGCGCCAGCAGCCAACTACATGGGGCTACTGAAGCTTTCTTT.

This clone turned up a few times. This CDR3 reads CASSESGYQPQHF. The CDR3 DNA sequence: TGTGCCAGCAGTGAATCGGGTTATCAGCCCCAGCATTTT. V gene TRBV2 combines with J gene TRBJ1-5; no firm D call. V shed 2 bases and J shed 5 bases, with 7 bases lying between them. The CDR3 runs 13 residues. The germline V gene encodes CDR1 SNHLY and CDR2 FYNNEI.

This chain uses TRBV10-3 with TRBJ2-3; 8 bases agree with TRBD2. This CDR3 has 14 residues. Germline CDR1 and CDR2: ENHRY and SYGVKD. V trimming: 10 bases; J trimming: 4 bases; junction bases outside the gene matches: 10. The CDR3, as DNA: TGTGCCACAAATCCGGGGGGGCGGTCAGATACGCAGTATTTT. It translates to CATNPGGRSDTQYF.

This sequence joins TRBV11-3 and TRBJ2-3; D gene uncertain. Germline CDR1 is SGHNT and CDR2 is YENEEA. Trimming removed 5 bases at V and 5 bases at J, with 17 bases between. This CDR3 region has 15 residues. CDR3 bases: TGTGCCAGCAGCCCACCGGGCCTACATCGAGATACGCAGTATTTT. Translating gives CASSPPGLHRDTQYF.

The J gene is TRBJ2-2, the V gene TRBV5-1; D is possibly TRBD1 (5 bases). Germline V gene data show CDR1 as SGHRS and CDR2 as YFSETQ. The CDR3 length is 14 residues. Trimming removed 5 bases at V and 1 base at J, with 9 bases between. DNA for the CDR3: TGCGCCAGCAGGTTCAGGGAGAACACCGGGGAGCTGTTTTTT. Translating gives CASRFRENTGELFF.

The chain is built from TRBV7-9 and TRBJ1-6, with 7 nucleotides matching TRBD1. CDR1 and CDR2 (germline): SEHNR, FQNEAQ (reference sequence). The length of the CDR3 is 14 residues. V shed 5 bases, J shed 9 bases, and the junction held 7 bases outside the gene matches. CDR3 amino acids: CASSPTDRVSPLHF. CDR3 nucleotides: TGTGCCAGCAGCCCTACCGACAGGGTTTCACCCCTCCACTTT.

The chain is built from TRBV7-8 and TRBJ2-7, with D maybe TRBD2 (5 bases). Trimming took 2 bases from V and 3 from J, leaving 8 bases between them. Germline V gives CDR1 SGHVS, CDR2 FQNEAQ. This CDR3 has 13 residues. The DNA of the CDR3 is TGTGCCAGCAGCTTAAACAGCGGCTACGAGCAGTACTTC. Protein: CASSLNSGYEQYF.

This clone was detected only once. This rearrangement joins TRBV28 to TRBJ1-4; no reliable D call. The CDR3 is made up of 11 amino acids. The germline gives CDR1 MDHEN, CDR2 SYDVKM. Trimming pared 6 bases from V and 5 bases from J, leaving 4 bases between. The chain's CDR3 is CASSLNEKLFF. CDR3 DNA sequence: TGTGCCAGCAGCCTAAATGAAAAACTGTTTTTT.

For the CDR3, the DNA is TGTGCCAGCAGCCAGGGCCGCGGGGGTAGCACAGATACGCAGTATTTT. As protein: CASSQGRGGSTDTQYF. V gene TRBV4-2 combines with J gene TRBJ2-3; 7 positions match TRBD2. Germline V gives CDR1 LGHNA, CDR2 YNFKEQ. The CDR3 has 16 amino acids. V lost 3 bases, J lost 0 bases, and 6 bases stayed unmatched.

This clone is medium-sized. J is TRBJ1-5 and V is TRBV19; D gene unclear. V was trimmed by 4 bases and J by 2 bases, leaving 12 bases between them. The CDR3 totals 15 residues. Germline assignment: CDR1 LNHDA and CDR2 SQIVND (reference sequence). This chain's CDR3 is CASSSGNGGNQPQHF. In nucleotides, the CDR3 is TGTGCCAGTAGTAGTGGCAATGGCGGCAATCAGCCCCAGCATTTT.

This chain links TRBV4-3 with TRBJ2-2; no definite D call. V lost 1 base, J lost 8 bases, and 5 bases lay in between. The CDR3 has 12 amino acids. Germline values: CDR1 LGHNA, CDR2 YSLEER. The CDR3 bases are TGCGCCAGCAGCCAAGTGGGGGGGGAGCTGTTTTTT. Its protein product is CASSQVGGELFF.

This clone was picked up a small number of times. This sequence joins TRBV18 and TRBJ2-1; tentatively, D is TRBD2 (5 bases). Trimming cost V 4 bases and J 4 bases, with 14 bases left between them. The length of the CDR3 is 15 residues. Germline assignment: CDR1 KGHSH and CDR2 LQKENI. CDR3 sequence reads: CASSLTRSGYNEQFF. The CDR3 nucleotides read TGTGCCAGCTCACTTACCAGGAGCGGATACAATGAGCAGTTCTTC.

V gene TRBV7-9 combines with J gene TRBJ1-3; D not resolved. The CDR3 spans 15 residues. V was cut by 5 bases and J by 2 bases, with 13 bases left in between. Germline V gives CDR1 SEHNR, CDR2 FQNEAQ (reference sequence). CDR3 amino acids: CASSLRGSPGNTIYF. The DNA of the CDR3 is TGTGCCAGCAGCCTCCGGGGTTCGCCTGGAAACACCATATATTTT.